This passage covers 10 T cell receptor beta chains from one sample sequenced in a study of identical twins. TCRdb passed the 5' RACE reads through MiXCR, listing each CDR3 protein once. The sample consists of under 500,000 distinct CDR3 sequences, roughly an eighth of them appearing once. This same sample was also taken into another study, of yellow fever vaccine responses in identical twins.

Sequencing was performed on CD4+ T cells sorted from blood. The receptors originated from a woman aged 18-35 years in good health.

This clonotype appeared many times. The DNA for the CDR3 is TGCGCCAGCAGCTTTTCAGGGGATACGCAGTATTTT. Translated: CASSFSGDTQYF. The V gene is TRBV5-1, the J gene TRBJ2-3; a possible D gene is TRBD1 (5 bases). Germline CDR1 reads SGHRS; CDR2 reads YFSETQ. The CDR3 is made up of 12 amino acids. Between the trimmed V and J ends, which lost 2 bases and 6 bases, there was a span of 7 bases.

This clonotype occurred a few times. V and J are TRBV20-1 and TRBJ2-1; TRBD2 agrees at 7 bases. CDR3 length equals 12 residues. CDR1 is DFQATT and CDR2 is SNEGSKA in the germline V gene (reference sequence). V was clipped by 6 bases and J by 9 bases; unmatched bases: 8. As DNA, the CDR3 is TGCAGTGCCACCCTAGGACTAGGTGAGCAGTTCTTC. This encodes CSATLGLGEQFF.

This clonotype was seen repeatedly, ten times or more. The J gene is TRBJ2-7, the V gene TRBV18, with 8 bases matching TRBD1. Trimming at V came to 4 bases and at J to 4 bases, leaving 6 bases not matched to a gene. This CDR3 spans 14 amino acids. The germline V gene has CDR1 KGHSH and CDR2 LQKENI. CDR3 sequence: CASSRGQVDYEQYF. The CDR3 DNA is TGTGCCAGCTCACGGGGACAGGTAGATTACGAGCAGTACTTC.

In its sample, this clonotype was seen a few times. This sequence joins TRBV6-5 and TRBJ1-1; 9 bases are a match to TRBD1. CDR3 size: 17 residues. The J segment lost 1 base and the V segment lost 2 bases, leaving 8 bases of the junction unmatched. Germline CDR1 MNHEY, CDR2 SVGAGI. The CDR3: CASSYRGQGRWNTEAFF. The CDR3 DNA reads TGTGCCAGCAGTTACCGGGGACAGGGAAGATGGAACACTGAAGCTTTCTTT.

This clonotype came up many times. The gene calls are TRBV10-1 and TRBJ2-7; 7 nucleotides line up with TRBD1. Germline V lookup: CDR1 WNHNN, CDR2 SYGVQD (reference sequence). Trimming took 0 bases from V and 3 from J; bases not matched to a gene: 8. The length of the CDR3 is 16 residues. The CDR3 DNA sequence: TGCGCCAGCAGTGAGTCTCAGGACAGGAGTGGCTACGAGCAGTACTTC. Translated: CASSESQDRSGYEQYF.

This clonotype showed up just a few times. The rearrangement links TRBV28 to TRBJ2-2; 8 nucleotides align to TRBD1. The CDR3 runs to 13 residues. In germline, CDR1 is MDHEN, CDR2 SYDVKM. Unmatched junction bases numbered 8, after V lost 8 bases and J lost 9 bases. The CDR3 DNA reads TGTGCCAGCTCCCCAGGGGGCTTCCGGGAGCTGTTTTTT. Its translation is CASSPGGFRELFF.

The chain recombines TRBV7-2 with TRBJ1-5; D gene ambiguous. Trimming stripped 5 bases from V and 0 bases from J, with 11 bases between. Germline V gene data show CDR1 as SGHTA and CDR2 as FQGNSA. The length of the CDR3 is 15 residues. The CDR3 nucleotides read TGTGCCAGCAGCAAATGGGCAGATAGCAATCAGCCCCAGCATTTT. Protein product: CASSKWADSNQPQHF.

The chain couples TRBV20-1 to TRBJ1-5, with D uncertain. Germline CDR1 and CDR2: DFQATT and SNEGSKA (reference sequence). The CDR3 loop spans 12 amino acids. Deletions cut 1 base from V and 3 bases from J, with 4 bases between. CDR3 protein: CSARVTNQPQHF. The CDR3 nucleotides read TGCAGTGCTAGAGTTACCAATCAGCCCCAGCATTTT.

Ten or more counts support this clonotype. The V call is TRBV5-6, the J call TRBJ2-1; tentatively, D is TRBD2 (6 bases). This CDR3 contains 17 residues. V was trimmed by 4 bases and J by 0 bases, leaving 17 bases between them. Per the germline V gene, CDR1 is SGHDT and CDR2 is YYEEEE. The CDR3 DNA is TGTGCCAGCAGCGCGCTCCAGCTGGGGGGCTCCTACAATGAGCAGTTCTTC. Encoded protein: CASSALQLGGSYNEQFF.

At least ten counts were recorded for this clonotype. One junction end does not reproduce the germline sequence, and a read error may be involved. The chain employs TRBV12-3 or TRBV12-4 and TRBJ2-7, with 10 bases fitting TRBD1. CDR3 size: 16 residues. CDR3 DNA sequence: TGTGCCAGCAGCTTAGCTATGGGACAGGGGAACTACGAGCAGTACTTC. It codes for CASSLAMGQGNYEQYF.